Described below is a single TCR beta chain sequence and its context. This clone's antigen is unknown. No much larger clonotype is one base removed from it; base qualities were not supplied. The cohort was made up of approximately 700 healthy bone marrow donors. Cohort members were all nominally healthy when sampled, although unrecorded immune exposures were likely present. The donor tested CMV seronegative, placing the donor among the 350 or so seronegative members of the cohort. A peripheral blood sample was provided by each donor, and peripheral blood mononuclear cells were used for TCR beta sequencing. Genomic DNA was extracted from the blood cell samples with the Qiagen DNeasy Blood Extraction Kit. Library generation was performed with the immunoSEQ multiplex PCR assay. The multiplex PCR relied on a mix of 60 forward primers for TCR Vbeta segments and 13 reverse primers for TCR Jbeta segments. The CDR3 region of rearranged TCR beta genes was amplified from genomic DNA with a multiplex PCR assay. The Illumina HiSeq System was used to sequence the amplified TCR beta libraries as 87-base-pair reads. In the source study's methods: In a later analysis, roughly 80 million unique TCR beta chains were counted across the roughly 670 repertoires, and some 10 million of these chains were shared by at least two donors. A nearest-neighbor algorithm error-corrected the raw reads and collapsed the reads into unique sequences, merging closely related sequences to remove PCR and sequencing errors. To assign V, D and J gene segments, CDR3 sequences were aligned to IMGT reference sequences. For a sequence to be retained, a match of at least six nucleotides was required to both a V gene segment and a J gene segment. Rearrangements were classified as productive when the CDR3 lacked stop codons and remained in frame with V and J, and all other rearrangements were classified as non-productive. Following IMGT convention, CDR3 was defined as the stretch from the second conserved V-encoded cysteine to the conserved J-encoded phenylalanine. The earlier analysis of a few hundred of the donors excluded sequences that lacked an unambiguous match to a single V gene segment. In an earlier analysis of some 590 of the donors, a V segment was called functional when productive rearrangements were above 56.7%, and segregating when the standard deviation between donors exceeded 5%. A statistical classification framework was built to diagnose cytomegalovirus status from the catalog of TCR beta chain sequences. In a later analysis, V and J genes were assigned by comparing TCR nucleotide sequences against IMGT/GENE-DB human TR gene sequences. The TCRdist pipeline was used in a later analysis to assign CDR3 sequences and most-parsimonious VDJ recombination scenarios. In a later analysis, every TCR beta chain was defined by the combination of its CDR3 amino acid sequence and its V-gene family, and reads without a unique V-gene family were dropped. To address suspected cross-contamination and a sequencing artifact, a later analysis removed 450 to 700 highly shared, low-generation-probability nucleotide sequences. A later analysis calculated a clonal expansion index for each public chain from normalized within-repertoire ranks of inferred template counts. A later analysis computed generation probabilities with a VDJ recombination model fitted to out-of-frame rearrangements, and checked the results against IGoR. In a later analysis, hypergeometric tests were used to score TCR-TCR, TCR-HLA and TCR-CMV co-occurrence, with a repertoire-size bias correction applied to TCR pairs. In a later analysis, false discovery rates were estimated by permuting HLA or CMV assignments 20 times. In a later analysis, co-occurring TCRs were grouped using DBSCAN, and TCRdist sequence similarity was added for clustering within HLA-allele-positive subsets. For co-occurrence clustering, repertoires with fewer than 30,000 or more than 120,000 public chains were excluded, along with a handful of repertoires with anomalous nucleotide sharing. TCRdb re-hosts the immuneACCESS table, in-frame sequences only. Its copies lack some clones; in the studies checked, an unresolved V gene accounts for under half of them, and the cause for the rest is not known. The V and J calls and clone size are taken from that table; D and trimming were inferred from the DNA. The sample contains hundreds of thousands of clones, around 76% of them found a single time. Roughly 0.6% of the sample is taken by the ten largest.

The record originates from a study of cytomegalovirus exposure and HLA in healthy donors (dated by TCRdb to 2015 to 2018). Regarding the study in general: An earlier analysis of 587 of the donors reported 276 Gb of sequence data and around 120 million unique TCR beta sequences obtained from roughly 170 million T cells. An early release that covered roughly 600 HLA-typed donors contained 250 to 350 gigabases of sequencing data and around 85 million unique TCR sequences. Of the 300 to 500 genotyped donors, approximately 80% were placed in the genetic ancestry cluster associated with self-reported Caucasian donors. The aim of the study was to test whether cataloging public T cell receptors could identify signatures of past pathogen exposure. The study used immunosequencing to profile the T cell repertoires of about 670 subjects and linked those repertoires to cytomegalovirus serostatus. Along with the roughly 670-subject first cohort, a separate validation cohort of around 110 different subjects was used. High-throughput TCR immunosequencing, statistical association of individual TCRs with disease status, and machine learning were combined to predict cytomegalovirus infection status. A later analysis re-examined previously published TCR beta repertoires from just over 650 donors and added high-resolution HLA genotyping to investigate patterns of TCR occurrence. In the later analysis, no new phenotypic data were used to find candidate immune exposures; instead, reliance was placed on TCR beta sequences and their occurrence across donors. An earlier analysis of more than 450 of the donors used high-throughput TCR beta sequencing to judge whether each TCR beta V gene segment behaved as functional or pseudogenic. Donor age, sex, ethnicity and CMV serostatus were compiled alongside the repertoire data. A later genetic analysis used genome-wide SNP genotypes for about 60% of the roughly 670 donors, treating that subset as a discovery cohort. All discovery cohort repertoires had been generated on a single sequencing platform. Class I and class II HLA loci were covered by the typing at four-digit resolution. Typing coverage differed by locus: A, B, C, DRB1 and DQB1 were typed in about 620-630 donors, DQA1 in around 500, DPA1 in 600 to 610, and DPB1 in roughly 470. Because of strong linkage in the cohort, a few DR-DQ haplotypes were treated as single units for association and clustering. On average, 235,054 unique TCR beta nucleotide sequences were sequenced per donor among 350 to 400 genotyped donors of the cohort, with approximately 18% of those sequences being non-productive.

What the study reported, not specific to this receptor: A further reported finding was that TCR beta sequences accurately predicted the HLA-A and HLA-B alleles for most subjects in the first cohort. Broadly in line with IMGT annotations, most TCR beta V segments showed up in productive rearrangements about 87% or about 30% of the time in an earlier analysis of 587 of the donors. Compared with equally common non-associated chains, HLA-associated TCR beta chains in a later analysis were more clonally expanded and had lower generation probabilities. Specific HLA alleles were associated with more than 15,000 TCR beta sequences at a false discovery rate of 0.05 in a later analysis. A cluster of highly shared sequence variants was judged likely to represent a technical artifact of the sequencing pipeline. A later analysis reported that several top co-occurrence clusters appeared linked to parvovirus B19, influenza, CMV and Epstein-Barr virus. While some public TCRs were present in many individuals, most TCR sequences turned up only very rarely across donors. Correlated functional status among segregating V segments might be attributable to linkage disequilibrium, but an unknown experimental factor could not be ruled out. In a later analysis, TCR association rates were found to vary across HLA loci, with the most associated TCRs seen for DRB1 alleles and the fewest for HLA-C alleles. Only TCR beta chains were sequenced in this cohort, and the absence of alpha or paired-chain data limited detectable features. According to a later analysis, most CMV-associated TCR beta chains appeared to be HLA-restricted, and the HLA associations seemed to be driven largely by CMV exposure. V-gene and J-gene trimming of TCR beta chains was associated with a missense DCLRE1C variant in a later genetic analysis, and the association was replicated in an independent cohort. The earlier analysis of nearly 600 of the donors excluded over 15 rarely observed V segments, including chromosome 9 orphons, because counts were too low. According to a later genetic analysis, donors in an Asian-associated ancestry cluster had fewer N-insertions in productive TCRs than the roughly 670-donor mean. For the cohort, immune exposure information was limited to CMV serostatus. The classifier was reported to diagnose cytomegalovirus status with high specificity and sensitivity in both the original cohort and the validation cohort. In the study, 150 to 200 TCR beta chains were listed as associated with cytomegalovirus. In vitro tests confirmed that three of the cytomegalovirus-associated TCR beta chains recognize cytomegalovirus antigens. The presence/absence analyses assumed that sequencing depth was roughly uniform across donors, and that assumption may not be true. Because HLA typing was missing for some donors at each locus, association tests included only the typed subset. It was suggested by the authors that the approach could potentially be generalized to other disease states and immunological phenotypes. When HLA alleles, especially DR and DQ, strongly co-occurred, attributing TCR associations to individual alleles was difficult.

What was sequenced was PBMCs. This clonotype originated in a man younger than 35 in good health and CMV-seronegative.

The nucleotide sequence reads as follows: TGTGCTAGTGGTTTGCACTCCAGAGCCGGGACATCGAGCTCCTACGAGCAGTACTTC. The resulting protein is CASGLHSRAGTSSSYEQYF. The receptor chain draws on TRBV12-5 and TRBJ2-7; TRBD1 is a weak D gene call, 6 bases matching. From the germline V gene, CDR1 is LGHNT and CDR2 is FRNRAP. V gives up 2 bases and J gives up 0 bases, and the segment between their germline ends measures 23 bases. Including the terminal cysteine and phenylalanine, the CDR3 comprises 19 residues. Only the CDR3 part of the read is kept: 57 bases, read in frame from the first base.